Below, 21 T cell receptor beta chains from the same sample are listed, as sequenced in a study of cytomegalovirus exposure and HLA in healthy donors. PCR employed 60 Vbeta and 13 Jbeta primers. Clones were read by immunoSEQ multiplex PCR, and TCRdb kept only the in-frame ones, dropping some. The sample carries approximately 140,000 clones, 73% recorded once. What was sequenced was PBMCs. The receptors shown here come from a woman between 35 and 50 years old in good health and CMV-seronegative.

This clone was seen a few times. The chain links TRBV6-1 to TRBJ2-7; 9 bases are shared with TRBD1. Germline loops: CDR1 MNHNS, CDR2 SASEGT. The V gene end was trimmed by 1 base and the J gene end by 1 base; junction bases not matched to a gene: 5. The CDR3 totals 16 residues. The DNA for the CDR3 is TGTGCCAGCAGTGAAGAAGGTGGGACAGGGTCCTACGAGCAGTACTTC. It yields the protein CASSEEGGTGSYEQYF.

The chain is built from TRBV11-3 and TRBJ1-1; tentative D call: TRBD1 (6 bases). CDR1 and CDR2 (germline): SGHNT, YENEEA. Trimming left V 4 bases short and J 1 base short, with 22 bases between. The CDR3 contains 18 residues. CDR3 in DNA: TGTGCCAGCAGCTCTTACCGCCGAAAGGGGGATTCGAACACTGAAGCTTTCTTT. Protein sequence: CASSSYRRKGDSNTEAFF.

The genes are TRBV27 and TRBJ1-6; 7 bases line up with TRBD1. The CDR3 has 14 amino acids. J was trimmed by 7 bases and V by 3 bases; bases with no gene match: 3. Looked up from germline, CDR1 is MNHEY and CDR2 is SMNVEV (reference sequence). CDR3 sequence reads: CASSLGQTNSPLHF. The DNA for the CDR3 is TGTGCCAGCAGTTTGGGACAGACAAATTCACCCCTCCACTTT.

The J gene is TRBJ2-5, the V gene TRBV7-3; TRBD2 might be the D (5 bases). CDR1 and CDR2 from the germline V gene are SGHTA and FQGTGA. Trimming pared 5 bases from V and 1 base from J, leaving 11 bases between. The CDR3 is 14 amino acids. The DNA for the CDR3 is TGTGCCAGCAGCGCTCGGACTGGCCAAGAGACCCAGTACTTC. This codes for CASSARTGQETQYF.

The chain carries TRBV10-2 and TRBJ2-1; D remains unclear. The germline CDR1 and CDR2 sequences are WSHSY and SAAADI. V lost 3 bases to trimming and J lost 8 bases, with 11 bases between them. This CDR3 spans 13 amino acids. CDR3 sequence (DNA): TGCGCCAGCAGTGAATTCGAGGCTGATGAGCAGTTCTTC. This gives the protein CASSEFEADEQFF.

This clone occurred a few times. This chain connects TRBV7-8 to TRBJ2-7; 7 nucleotides align to TRBD1. V trimming: 3 bases; J trimming: 3 bases; junction bases outside the gene matches: 2. Germline V gene data show CDR1 as SGHVS and CDR2 as FQNEAQ. This CDR3 comprises 13 residues. The chain's CDR3 is CASSLGQNYEQYV. CDR3 bases: TGTGCCAGCAGCTTGGGACAGAACTACGAGCAGTACGTC.

The CDR3 spells CASSQEWANSPLHF. In DNA form, the CDR3 reads TGCGCCAGCAGCCAAGAATGGGCCAATTCACCCCTCCACTTT. V is TRBV4-1 and J is TRBJ1-6, with unresolved D. Trimming took off 0 bases at V and 7 bases at J, with 7 bases between the two ends. The germline V gene encodes CDR1 MGHRA and CDR2 YSYEKL. The CDR3 is 14 amino acids.

This clone occurred a few times. The chain couples TRBV7-9 to TRBJ1-2; D might be TRBD1 (6 bases). The V and J ends lost 5 bases and 7 bases respectively, with 17 bases between them. The germline CDR1 and CDR2 sequences are SEHNR and FQNEAQ (reference sequence). This CDR3 contains 14 residues. CDR3: CASSPPGQFSGYTF. The CDR3 nucleotides are TGTGCCAGCAGCCCCCCCGGACAGTTCTCTGGCTACACCTTC. Full variable domain (rest looked up from reference TRBV7-9 and TRBJ1-2): DTGVSQNPRHKITKRGQNVTFRCDPISEHNRLYWYRQTLGQGPEFLTYFQNEAQLEKSRLLSDRFSAERPKGSFSTLEIQRTEQGDSAMYLCASSPPGQFSGYTFGSGTRLTVV.

This clone was counted only a few times. The chain is built from TRBV19 and TRBJ1-1; maybe TRBD1 (5 bases). This CDR3 comprises 13 residues. In germline, CDR1 is LNHDA, CDR2 SQIVND (reference sequence). DNA for the CDR3: TGTGTCGTTCAAGAGGGGAGGGACACTGAAGCTTTCTTT. Its protein is CVVQEGRDTEAFF.

V and J are TRBV29-1 and TRBJ2-5, with D perhaps TRBD1 (6 bases). This CDR3 has 14 residues. Germline lookup yields CDR1 SQVTM and CDR2 ANQGSEA. V lost 2 bases and J lost 1, with 11 bases in between. The CDR3 is CSVEYRVGQETQYF. DNA for the CDR3: TGCAGCGTTGAATACAGGGTCGGCCAAGAGACCCAGTACTTC.

The V and J genes are TRBV5-1 and TRBJ1-1; 7 positions match TRBD1. Germline V lookup: CDR1 SGHRS, CDR2 YFSETQ. This CDR3 is 15 amino acids long. Trimming removed 1 base from V and 3 bases from J; junction bases left unmatched: 6. The DNA of the CDR3 is TGCGCCAGCAGCTTGACAGGTCAGGGGGACACTGAAGCTTTCTTT. This translates into CASSLTGQGDTEAFF. The variable domain in full, completed from reference TRBV5-1 and TRBJ1-1, reads KAGVTQTPRYLIKTRGQQVTLSCSPISGHRSVSWYQQTPGQGLQFLFEYFSETQRNKGNFPGRFSGRQFSNSRSEMNVSTLELGDSALYLCASSLTGQGDTEAFFGQGTRLTVV.

V and J are TRBV7-9 and TRBJ2-3; 7 bases are shared with TRBD2. The CDR3 loop spans 15 amino acids. Germline V lookup: CDR1 SEHNR, CDR2 FQNEAQ (reference sequence). Germline trimming cut 2 bases from V and 4 bases from J; bases unmatched to any gene: 6. CDR3 in amino acids: CASSLRLASPDTQYF. In nucleotides, the CDR3 is TGTGCCAGCAGCTTAAGACTAGCTTCCCCAGATACGCAGTATTTT.

The chain employs TRBV12-5 and TRBJ1-1; TRBD1 matches at 7 bases. This CDR3 region has 19 residues. Germline CDR1 LGHNT, CDR2 FRNRAP. V lost 3 bases, J lost 3 bases, and 19 bases stayed unmatched. The CDR3 region has the DNA TGTGCTAGTGGTTTTCAGAAAGGGGGCTTGGAGATTGAAGACACTGAAGCTTTCTTT. Protein: CASGFQKGGLEIEDTEAFF.

The sample holds one count of this clone. V gene TRBV29-1 combines with J gene TRBJ2-3; possible D gene TRBD2, 5 bases. The CDR3 is 12 residues long. V lost 8 bases, J lost 4 bases, and 13 bases lay in between. The germline V gene encodes CDR1 SQVTM and CDR2 ANQGSEA. The CDR3 coding sequence is TGCAGCATCGAAGGAGGCTCAGATACGCAGTATTTT. Translation gives CSIEGGSDTQYF.

This chain links TRBV2 with TRBJ1-6; D is unclear. The CDR3 spans 15 residues. The germline V and J ends were trimmed by 6 bases and 10 bases, with 19 bases remaining between them. CDR1 is SNHLY and CDR2 is FYNNEI in the germline V gene. CDR3 bases: TGTGCCAGCAGAGAGGGAGCCGGCTTAGAGTCACCCCTCCACTTT. Translation gives CASREGAGLESPLHF.

The chain recombines TRBV28 with TRBJ2-2; 7 nucleotides agree with TRBD2. Germline V CDR1 and CDR2: MDHEN, SYDVKM. CDR3 length equals 15 residues. V lost 2 bases and J lost 1; bases outside the gene matches: 1. The CDR3: CASSLAGENTGELFF. The CDR3 DNA follows: TGTGCCAGCAGTTTAGCGGGGGAGAACACCGGGGAGCTGTTTTTT.

This clone was seen only a few times. This sequence joins TRBV6-5 and TRBJ1-1; possibly TRBD1 for D (6 bases). Trimming removed 0 bases at V and 2 bases at J, with 10 bases between. The CDR3 is 15 residues long. The germline CDR1 and CDR2 sequences are MNHEY and SVGAGI. The CDR3 here is CASSYSGTTNTEAFF. The CDR3 region has the DNA TGTGCCAGCAGTTACTCTGGGACAACAAACACTGAAGCTTTCTTT.

The chain uses TRBV7-2 and TRBJ2-5; tentative D call: TRBD2 (5 bases). Trimming pared 5 bases from V and 0 bases from J, leaving 19 bases between. The CDR3 contains 17 residues. The V gene's germline CDR1 is SGHTA and CDR2 FQGNSA. The CDR3 sequence is CASSLEGVGNYQETQYF. CDR3 sequence (DNA): TGTGCCAGCAGCCTCGAGGGAGTAGGGAACTACCAAGAGACCCAGTACTTC.

The rearrangement uses TRBV19 and TRBJ2-7; D might be TRBD1 (6 bases). The germline gives CDR1 LNHDA, CDR2 SQIVND (reference sequence). Trimming pared 1 base from V and 3 bases from J, leaving 10 bases between. This CDR3 comprises 14 residues. The CDR3 coding sequence is TGTGCCAGTAGTATAGCCGCAGGGGACTACGAGCAGTACTTC. Encoded protein: CASSIAAGDYEQYF.

This CDR3 is CASSPRDSLIGDNSPLHF. CDR3 sequence (DNA): TGTGCCAGCAGCCCCCGGGACAGCCTAATTGGGGATAATTCACCCCTCCACTTT. The rearrangement uses TRBV7-8 and TRBJ1-6, with 7 bases identical to TRBD1. V lost 5 bases to trimming and J lost 5 bases; unmatched junction nucleotides: 15. This CDR3 region has 18 residues. Germline CDR1 reads SGHVS; CDR2 reads FQNEAQ.

This rearrangement joins TRBV9 to TRBJ2-1; the D is unclear. In germline, CDR1 is SGDLS, CDR2 YYNGEE. The CDR3 covers 17 residues. Trimming stripped 3 bases from V and 0 bases from J, with 16 bases between. The CDR3 protein is CASSAPSQRPSYNEQFF. CDR3 DNA sequence: TGTGCCAGCAGCGCCCCCTCGCAGAGGCCCTCCTACAATGAGCAGTTCTTC.